Below, 13 T cell receptor beta chains from the same sample are listed, as sequenced in a study of CD8+CD57+ T cells in acquired aplastic anemia. TCR beta VDJ and CDR3 were profiled, and genomic DNA was the template. Via MiXCR, TCRdb re-called the reads, giving one row per CDR3 protein. The top ten hold roughly 80% of the sample, which has 75,000 to 80,000 distinct CDR3 sequences, 60% to 75% seen once. It was patients with CD8+CD57+ cell expansion by flow cytometry who were chosen for sequencing. The sample comprised sorted CD4+, CD8+, or CD8+CD57+ T cells (not recorded which) from PBMCs. The receptors originated from a human donor with aplastic anemia.

The V gene is TRBV2, the J gene TRBJ1-1; 7 bases line up with TRBD1. The CDR3 runs to 14 residues. The V gene's germline CDR1 is SNHLY and CDR2 FYNNEI. V was pared by 11 bases and J by 0 bases, with 9 bases of the junction left unmatched. The CDR3 spells CAGRTGSVNTEAFF. The CDR3 bases are TGTGCCGGAAGGACAGGCTCGGTGAACACTGAAGCTTTCTTT.

V gene TRBV5-6 combines with J gene TRBJ2-7, with D perhaps TRBD2 (5 bases). CDR3 size: 12 residues. Germline loops: CDR1 SGHDT, CDR2 YYEEEE. Trimming took 0 bases from V and 9 from J, leaving 10 bases between them. CDR3 residues: CASSLDGERQYF. Written as DNA, the CDR3 is TGTGCCAGCAGCTTGGACGGGGAGCGGCAGTACTTC.

The gene calls are TRBV7-9 and TRBJ2-7, with 7 bases aligning to TRBD1. V lost 5 bases, J lost 5 bases, and 6 bases stayed unmatched. Germline V gene data show CDR1 as SEHNR and CDR2 as FQNEAQ (reference sequence). The CDR3 has 13 residues. CDR3 region: CASSTGTVNEQYF. The CDR3 DNA follows: TGTGCCAGCAGCACCGGGACAGTCAACGAGCAGTACTTC. Using reference TRBV7-9 and TRBJ2-7 for the parts outside the CDR3, the full variable domain is DTGVSQNPRHKITKRGQNVTFRCDPISEHNRLYWYRQTLGQGPEFLTYFQNEAQLEKSRLLSDRFSAERPKGSFSTLEIQRTEQGDSAMYLCASSTGTVNEQYFGPGTRLTVT.

This chain uses TRBV10-3 with TRBJ1-1; weak D call: TRBD1 (5 bases). Germline V gives CDR1 ENHRY, CDR2 SYGVKD. The CDR3 spans 14 residues. V was trimmed by 1 base and J by 1 base, leaving 7 bases between them. CDR3 amino acids: CAISELGTNTEAFF. Written as DNA, the CDR3 is TGTGCCATCAGTGAGTTGGGGACGAACACTGAAGCTTTCTTT.

This chain uses TRBV19 with TRBJ1-3; D is uncertain. The germline V and J ends were trimmed by 3 bases and 6 bases, with 12 bases remaining between them. The CDR3 is 14 amino acids. The germline CDR1 and CDR2 sequences are LNHDA and SQIVND (reference sequence). In DNA, the CDR3 is TGTGCCAGTAGTATCCCGGGAAGGACAAACACCATATATTTT. This encodes CASSIPGRTNTIYF.

The chain carries TRBV24-1 and TRBJ2-1, with 9 bases identical to TRBD1. From germline, CDR1 is KGHDR and CDR2 SFDVKD. The CDR3 is made up of 17 amino acids. V lost 4 bases to trimming and J lost 3 bases; unmatched junction nucleotides: 9. CDR3 amino acids: CATSDPQGDRVYNEQFF. The DNA for the CDR3 is TGTGCCACCAGTGACCCGCAGGGGGACAGGGTCTACAATGAGCAGTTCTTC.

The chain recombines TRBV29-1 with TRBJ2-5; 7 bases align to TRBD1. The CDR3 runs 13 residues. The germline gives CDR1 SQVTM, CDR2 ANQGSEA. The ends lost 4 bases at V and 4 bases at J; junction bases unmatched: 6. CDR3 residues: CSVAGTVGETQYF. CDR3 bases: TGCAGCGTTGCGGGGACAGTGGGAGAGACCCAGTACTTC.

The chain has TRBV24-1 and TRBJ2-7, with a possible D match to TRBD2 (6 bases). The CDR3 contains 13 residues. Germline-derived CDR1 and CDR2 are KGHDR and SFDVKD. The CDR3 region is CATNGGQVYEQYF. CDR3 DNA sequence: TGTGCTACGAACGGAGGGCAGGTCTACGAGCAGTACTTC.

The chain couples TRBV10-3 to TRBJ2-2; 10 bases align to TRBD1. With V trimmed by 4 bases and J by 0 bases, 2 bases remained unmatched. The CDR3 has 16 amino acids. The V gene's germline CDR1 is ENHRY and CDR2 SYGVKD. The CDR3 loop is CAISGQGATNTGELFF. DNA for the CDR3: TGTGCCATCAGTGGACAGGGGGCAACGAACACCGGGGAGCTGTTTTTT.

In DNA form, the CDR3 reads TGTGCCACCAGTGATGACGACAACCAAGAGACCCAGTACTTC. This translates into CATSDDDNQETQYF. The chain carries TRBV24-1 and TRBJ2-5; D unresolved. This CDR3 spans 14 amino acids. Trimming shortened V by 3 bases and J by 0 bases, and 7 bases separated the two germline ends. Per the germline V gene, CDR1 is KGHDR and CDR2 is SFDVKD.

The chain couples TRBV7-9 to TRBJ2-5, with TRBD1 matching 7 bases. Looked up from germline, CDR1 is SEHNR and CDR2 is FQNEAQ (reference sequence). The CDR3 sequence is 13 residues long. V lost 5 bases, J lost 4 bases, and 4 bases stayed unmatched. As DNA, the CDR3 is TGTGCCAGCAGCCCCGGGACAGCAGAGACCCAGTACTTC. Translation: CASSPGTAETQYF.

The gene calls are TRBV25-1 and TRBJ2-3, with 8 bases identical to TRBD2. The germline V gene has CDR1 MGHDK and CDR2 SYGVNS. The CDR3 extends over 15 amino acids. Unmatched junction bases numbered 5, after V lost 3 bases and J lost 3 bases. CDR3 in amino acids: CASSDDERGTDTQYF. CDR3 nucleotide sequence: TGTGCCAGCAGTGATGATGAGCGGGGGACAGATACGCAGTATTTT.

This clonotype was counted ten times or more. The genes are TRBV6-5 and TRBJ2-7; 9 nucleotides align to TRBD2. V shed 6 bases and J 1 base; nucleotides not matched to a gene: 7. This CDR3 has 15 residues. The germline V gene has CDR1 MNHEY and CDR2 SVGAGI. CDR3 nucleotides: TGTGCCAGCAGACCTTCAGGACTAGCGTCCTACGAGCAGTACTTC. Its protein is CASRPSGLASYEQYF.